Given below is one TCR beta chain in context. Its antigen is unknown. One base away there is no much larger clone; base qualities are not given. The sample belongs to a study of blood T cell repertoires in COVID-19 (dated by TCRdb to about 2020). For the study in its entirety: Samples from collaborators originated in the United States, Italy and Spain and spanned both the acute and convalescent phases of COVID-19. The prospective study material was composed of cDNA or gDNA derived from T cells, B-cell-depleted T cells, or PBMCs. The repertoires were released in a freely available public database meant as a resource for research on the immune response to SARS-CoV-2. Samples were obtained from the ongoing ImmuneRACE study (first 160 participants) and from over 1,000 subjects provided by 6 global collaborators. The dataset comprised deeply sampled blood TCRbeta repertoires from subjects exposed to, actively infected with, or recovered from COVID-19. Nearly every sample came with metadata listing a de-identified subject ID, COVID-19 status, age in years and sex. Where HLA class I and class II types were available, the types were taken from metadata supplied by the sample provider, not from assay-based typing.

The collaborating institutions used their own protocols to collect whole blood in K2EDTA tubes. For TCRbeta analysis, collaborator samples were shipped as frozen whole blood, as isolated PBMCs, or as DNA extracted from either sample type. Findings and caveats that apply to the study as a whole: How much clinical and demographic metadata was included differed by source and by participant, and the metadata was provided uncurated.

TCRbeta CDR3 regions were amplified from genomic DNA using the immunoSEQ Assay, a bias-controlled multiplex PCR. The study's processing was this. The number of nucleated cells in each sample was estimated from the amplification of reference gene primers within the assay. To quantify the absolute abundance of each unique TCRbeta CDR3 rearrangement, sequence reads were collapsed and filtered. For each sample, productive Simpson clonality was calculated as the square root of Simpson's diversity index across productive rearrangements. TCRdb's version of the immuneACCESS table is confined to in-frame rearrangements and falls short of the full clone set. An unresolved V gene accounts for under half of the shortfall where checked; the remainder is of unknown origin. D and trimming were read from the DNA, whereas the V and J calls and clone size are those reported in that table. For this sample the table gives roughly 60,000 clones, of which approximately 92% were detected only once. The top ten hold over 8% of the sample.

The junction shows trimming of 5 bases on V and 4 bases on J, and the gene matches do not reach 22 bases of it. The CDR3 covers 21 residues, taking in both the cysteine and the phenylalanine. CDR3 DNA is the only sequence kept; it has 63 bases, read in frame from the first base. For CDR1 and CDR2, the germline V gene (reference sequence) lists MNHNY and SVGAGI. Sample: peripheral blood. This TCR derives from a woman older than 75 with active COVID-19. The sequence joins TRBV6-6 to TRBJ1-5, with 11 junctional bases fitting TRBD1. The nucleotide sequence reads as follows: TGTGCCAGCAGTCCCCTCCAGCCGGGACAGGGGGACTATTACGCGAATCAGCCCCAGCATTTT. Translated, it reads CASSPLQPGQGDYYANQPQHF.